A single T cell receptor (beta chain) is shown here with its context. Its antigen is not identified. The record originates from a study of CD8+CD57+ T cells in acquired aplastic anemia. Study background: Yields of DNA that came from sorted CD4+ and CD8+ cells averaged roughly 3.3 ug. Whole-study findings and limits: Controls and patients did not differ significantly in CD8+ Simpson's diversity. Some 28 CD8+ CDR3 sequences occurred in both the patients and the controls.

TCR beta VDJ and CDR3 profiles were obtained from a genomic DNA template. Via MiXCR, TCRdb re-called the reads, giving one row per CDR3 protein. The sample has some 280,000 distinct CDR3 sequences; roughly 50% are singletons. This CDR3 has 15 amino acids. V lost 4 bases, J lost 3 bases, and 6 bases stayed unmatched. Germline CDR1 SGHRS, CDR2 YFSETQ. The TCR was taken from a human donor with severe aplastic anemia or a healthy control (not recorded which). Material for sequencing was sorted CD4+, CD8+, or CD8+CD57+ T cells (not recorded which) from PBMCs. The V and J genes are TRBV5-1 and TRBJ2-7, with TRBD1 matching 11 bases. The CDR3: CASSGGQGAVYEQYF. For the CDR3, the DNA is TGCGCCAGCAGCGGCGGACAGGGGGCGGTCTACGAGCAGTACTTC.